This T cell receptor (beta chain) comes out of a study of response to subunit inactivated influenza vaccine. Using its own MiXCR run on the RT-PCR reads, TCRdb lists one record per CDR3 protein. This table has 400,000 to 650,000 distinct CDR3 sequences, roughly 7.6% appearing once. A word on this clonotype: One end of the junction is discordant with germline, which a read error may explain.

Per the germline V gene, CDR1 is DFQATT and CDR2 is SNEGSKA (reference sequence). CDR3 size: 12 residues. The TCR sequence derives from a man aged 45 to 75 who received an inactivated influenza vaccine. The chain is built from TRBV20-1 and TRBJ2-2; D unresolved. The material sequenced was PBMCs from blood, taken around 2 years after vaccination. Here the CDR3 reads CSVRIPTGELFF. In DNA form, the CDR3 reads TGCAGTGTTAGAATTCCTACCGGGGAGCTGTTTTTT.